This entry lists 21 T cell receptor beta chains sequenced from one sample in a study of T cell responses to AZD1222 COVID-19 vaccine. Profiled with immunoSEQ multiplex PCR; TCRdb holds only in-frame clones, not every one. The sample carries 85,000 to 130,000 clones, approximately 90% recorded once. The sample consisted of peripheral blood, taken on day 0 of AZD1222 vaccination. These receptors were collected from an adult in good health.

CDR3 coding DNA: TGTGCCAGCAGATCACAGGGGGTGTCTGGAAACACCATATATTTT. Its translation is CASRSQGVSGNTIYF. The chain couples TRBV7-2 to TRBJ1-3; 8 nucleotides agree with TRBD1. The germline CDR1 and CDR2 sequences are SGHTA and FQGNSA. The CDR3 covers 15 residues. V shed 6 bases and J 1 base; nucleotides not matched to a gene: 5.

This rearrangement joins TRBV6-5 to TRBJ2-5, with D possibly being TRBD2 (7 bases). Looked up from germline, CDR1 is MNHEY and CDR2 is SVGAGI. Trimming removed 4 bases at V and 4 bases at J, with 19 bases between. The CDR3 consists of 16 residues. CDR3 DNA: TGTGCCAGCAGTTCCCCCGGGGGGCTGGGGTCAGAGACCCAGTACTTC. This sequence encodes CASSSPGGLGSETQYF.

The chain carries TRBV6-5 and TRBJ1-4; D may be TRBD1 (5 bases). With 6 bases removed from V and 5 bases from J, the gap between germline ends came to 16 bases. Germline V gene data show CDR1 as MNHEY and CDR2 as SVGAGI. The length of the CDR3 is 15 residues. This chain's CDR3 is CASRGTALLNEKLFF. CDR3 DNA: TGTGCCAGCAGAGGGACGGCCCTCCTGAATGAAAAACTGTTTTTT.

V gene TRBV6-5 combines with J gene TRBJ1-1, with D perhaps matching TRBD1 (6 bases). Germline CDR1 reads MNHEY; CDR2 reads SVGAGI. This CDR3 contains 15 residues. Deletions cut 8 bases from V and 3 bases from J, with 19 bases between. In DNA form, the CDR3 reads TGTGCCAGCGATAAAGGGGGGTACGCGGACACTGAAGCTTTCTTT. It specifies CASDKGGYADTEAFF.

The chain links TRBV28 to TRBJ1-2, with D maybe TRBD1 (6 bases). CDR1 is MDHEN and CDR2 is SYDVKM in the germline V gene. V was shortened by 1 base and J by 2 bases, with 20 bases between the two germline ends. CDR3 length: 18 amino acids. CDR3 sequence reads: CASSLYQVFGGRNYGYTF. CDR3 nucleotide sequence: TGTGCCAGCAGTTTATATCAAGTTTTCGGGGGGCGAAACTATGGCTACACCTTC.

V and J are TRBV30 and TRBJ1-6, with D hard to call. The CDR3 covers 14 residues. Trimming removed 4 bases from V and 7 bases from J, with 14 bases in between. Germline assignment: CDR1 GTSNPN and CDR2 SVGIG (reference sequence). The CDR3: CAWKSLLGNSPLHF. As DNA, the CDR3 is TGTGCCTGGAAAAGCCTACTTGGCAATTCACCCCTCCACTTT.

The rearrangement joins TRBV7-3 to TRBJ2-1; 10 bases fit TRBD2. Per the germline V gene, CDR1 is SGHTA and CDR2 is FQGTGA. The CDR3 is 15 residues long. V was clipped by 3 bases and J by 3 bases; unmatched bases: 2. The CDR3 DNA follows: TGTGCCAGCAGCTTTACTAGCGGGGTCTACAATGAGCAGTTCTTC. It translates to CASSFTSGVYNEQFF.

The rearrangement joins TRBV29-1 to TRBJ2-7, with 7 bases that match TRBD1. Germline V lookup: CDR1 SQVTM, CDR2 ANQGSEA. With V trimmed by 3 bases and J by 6 bases, 11 bases remained unmatched. The CDR3 sequence is 14 residues long. The CDR3: CSVDSKTGLGEQYF. CDR3 nucleotides: TGCAGCGTTGACTCGAAGACAGGGTTGGGCGAGCAGTACTTC.

This chain joins TRBV5-4 and TRBJ2-3; TRBD2 agrees at 8 bases. J lost 2 bases, V lost 7 bases, and 21 bases had no gene match. This CDR3 contains 19 residues. Germline CDR1 reads SGHNT; CDR2 reads YYREEE (reference sequence). The CDR3 region is CASQRGGTSGGKNTDTQYF. In DNA form, the CDR3 reads TGTGCCAGCCAGCGGGGTGGGACTAGTGGGGGGAAAAACACAGATACGCAGTATTTT.

Note on this clone: An end of the junction differs from the germline gene, which may be a read error. This chain joins TRBV6-5 and TRBJ1-4; TRBD1 matches at 7 bases. Germline values: CDR1 MNHEY, CDR2 SVGAGI. The length of the CDR3 is 15 residues. The DNA for the CDR3 is TGTGCCAGCACCGAAGGAGACAGGGCTAACGAAAAACTGTTTTTT. Translating it yields CASTEGDRANEKLFF.

The chain links TRBV28 to TRBJ1-1; D remains ambiguous. CDR3 length: 16 residues. The germline gives CDR1 MDHEN, CDR2 SYDVKM. Trimming pared 2 bases from V and 3 bases from J, leaving 16 bases between. The CDR3 loop reads CASSLGSAAEDTEAFF. The CDR3 bases are TGTGCCAGCAGTTTAGGGTCGGCCGCGGAGGACACTGAAGCTTTCTTT.

This chain connects TRBV7-3 to TRBJ2-3; 10 positions agree with TRBD2. V trimming: 3 bases; J trimming: 3 bases; junction bases outside the gene matches: 3. Looked up from germline, CDR1 is SGHTA and CDR2 is FQGTGA. This CDR3 spans 15 amino acids. The CDR3 reads CASSFVSGGTDTQYF. CDR3 coding DNA: TGTGCCAGCAGCTTTGTTAGCGGGGGGACAGATACGCAGTATTTT. The full variable domain, rest sourced from reference TRBV7-3 and TRBJ2-3, is GAGVSQTPSNKVTEKGKYVELRCDPISGHTALYWYRQSLGQGPEFLIYFQGTGAADDSGLPNDRFFAVRPEGSVSTLKIQRTERGDSAVYLCASSFVSGGTDTQYFGPGTRLTVL.

On this clone itself: A junction end diverges from the germline sequence, so it may reflect a read error. The chain couples TRBV7-7 to TRBJ2-7, with TRBD2 matching 9 bases. CDR1 and CDR2 from the germline V gene are SSHAT and FNYEAQ (reference sequence). This CDR3 comprises 16 residues. The CDR3 sequence: CASSPRGGRGSYEQYF. The CDR3 DNA sequence: TGTGCTAGCAGCCCGCGGGGGGGTCGGGGCTCCTACGAGCAGTACTTC.

This clone has only one observation. V gene TRBV12-3 or TRBV12-4 combines with J gene TRBJ1-2; TRBD1 is a possible D gene (5 bases). The CDR3 covers 13 residues. V lost 5 bases, J lost 6 bases, and 13 bases lay in between. The CDR3 loop is CASSPGRGNGYTF. CDR3 DNA: TGTGCCAGCAGTCCAGGACGGGGGAATGGCTACACCTTC.

The chain uses TRBV27 and TRBJ2-2; D unclear. Trimming stripped 1 base from V and 6 bases from J, with 9 bases between. Germline CDR1 reads MNHEY; CDR2 reads SMNVEV (reference sequence). The CDR3 contains 14 residues. In DNA form, the CDR3 reads TGTGCCAGCAGTTTATTAGGGCTTGCCGGGGAGCTGTTTTTT. Translating it yields CASSLLGLAGELFF.

This clone has a single count. This rearrangement joins TRBV10-1 to TRBJ2-2; D call uncertain. The CDR3 covers 12 residues. Between the trimmed V and J ends, which lost 6 bases and 3 bases, there was a span of 5 bases. Per germline, CDR1 WNHNN and CDR2 SYGVQD (reference sequence). CDR3 sequence reads: CASSTYTGELFF. As DNA, the CDR3 is TGCGCCAGCAGCACTTACACCGGGGAGCTGTTTTTT.

The chain recombines TRBV9 with TRBJ2-1; D unclear. Between the trimmed V and J ends, which lost 3 bases and 12 bases, there was a span of 10 bases. This CDR3 is built from 11 residues. CDR1 and CDR2 from the germline V gene are SGDLS and YYNGEE. Here the CDR3 DNA reads TGTGCCAGCAGCGGACGAATAGGGCAGTTCTTC. It encodes CASSGRIGQFF.

The chain is built from TRBV6-5 and TRBJ1-3; D remains unclear. The V gene lost 0 bases and the J gene lost 0 bases, with 6 bases spanning the gap. There are 15 residues in the CDR3. Germline V gives CDR1 MNHEY, CDR2 SVGAGI. Here the CDR3 reads CASSYSVHSGNTIYF. In DNA, the CDR3 is TGTGCCAGCAGTTACTCAGTCCACTCTGGAAACACCATATATTTT.

The genes are TRBV5-4 and TRBJ2-3, with TRBD2 matching 8 bases. V gave up 0 bases and J gave up 7 bases; unmatched junction bases: 16. CDR3 length equals 18 residues. Germline V gene data show CDR1 as SGHNT and CDR2 as YYREEE (reference sequence). Here the CDR3 reads CASSLGTVMSGGPHTQYF. DNA of the CDR3: TGTGCCAGCAGCTTGGGGACAGTTATGAGCGGGGGCCCGCATACGCAGTATTTT.

As regards this clone: The CDR3 does not close with the conserved phenylalanine or tryptophan, likely indicating a read error. The chain recombines TRBV2 with TRBJ1-6, with 7 bases aligning to TRBD1. The CDR3 is 14 amino acids. Per the germline V gene, CDR1 is SNHLY and CDR2 is FYNNEI. Trimming cost V 6 bases and J 7 bases; bases outside gene matches: 6. CDR3 DNA: TGTGCCAGCAGCCTTACGGACAGGAATTCACCCCTCCACCTT. Its translation: CASSLTDRNSPLHL.

This clone appeared a single time. The J gene is TRBJ1-2, the V gene TRBV19; D is ambiguous. V lost 2 bases to trimming and J lost 0 bases, with 7 bases between them. The CDR3 covers 14 residues. Germline values: CDR1 LNHDA, CDR2 SQIVND (reference sequence). CDR3 nucleotides: TGTGCCAGTAGTATAACAGCAGCTAACTATGGCTACACCTTC. Translating gives CASSITAANYGYTF.